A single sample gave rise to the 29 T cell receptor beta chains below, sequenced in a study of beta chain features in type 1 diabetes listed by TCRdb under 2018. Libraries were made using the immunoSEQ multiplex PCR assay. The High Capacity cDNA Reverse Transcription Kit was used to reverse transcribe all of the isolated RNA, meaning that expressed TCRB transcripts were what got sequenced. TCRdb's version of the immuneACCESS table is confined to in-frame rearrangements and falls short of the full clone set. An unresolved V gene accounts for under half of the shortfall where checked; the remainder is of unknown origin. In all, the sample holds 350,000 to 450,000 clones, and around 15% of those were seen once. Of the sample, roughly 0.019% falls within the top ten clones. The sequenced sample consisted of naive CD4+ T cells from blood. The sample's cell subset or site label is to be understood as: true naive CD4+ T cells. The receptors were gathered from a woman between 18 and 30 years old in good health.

The CDR3 DNA sequence: TGTGCCAGCAGCTTGGCGGGTACTAGCACAGATACGCAGTATTTT. Translating it yields CASSLAGTSTDTQYF. The chain couples TRBV7-2 to TRBJ2-3, with TRBD2 as a possible D gene (5 bases). Germline CDR1 and CDR2: SGHTA and FQGNSA. The CDR3 is made up of 15 amino acids. Trimming cost V 3 bases and J 0 bases, with 10 bases left between them.

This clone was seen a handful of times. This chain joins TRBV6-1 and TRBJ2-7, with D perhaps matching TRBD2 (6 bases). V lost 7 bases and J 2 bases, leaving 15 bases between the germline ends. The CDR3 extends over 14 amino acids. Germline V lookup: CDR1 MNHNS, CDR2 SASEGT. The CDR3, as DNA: TGTGCCAGCACTCCCCAGGGAGGCGCCTACGAGCAGTACTTC. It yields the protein CASTPQGGAYEQYF.

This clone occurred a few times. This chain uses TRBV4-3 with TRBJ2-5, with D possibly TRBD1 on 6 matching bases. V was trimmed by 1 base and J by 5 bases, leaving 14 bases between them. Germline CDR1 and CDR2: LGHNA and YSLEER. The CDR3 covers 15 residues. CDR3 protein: CASSQVFRGAETQYF. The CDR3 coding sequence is TGCGCCAGCAGCCAAGTATTCAGGGGTGCGGAGACCCAGTACTTC.

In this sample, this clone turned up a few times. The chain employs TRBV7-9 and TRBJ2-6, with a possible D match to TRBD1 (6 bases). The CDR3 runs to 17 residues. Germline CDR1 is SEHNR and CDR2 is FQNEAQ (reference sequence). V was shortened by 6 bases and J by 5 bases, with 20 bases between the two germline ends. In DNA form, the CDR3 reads TGTGCCAGCAGACACGTGACTGAGGGGGTTCGGGCCAACGTCCTGACTTTC. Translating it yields CASRHVTEGVRANVLTF.

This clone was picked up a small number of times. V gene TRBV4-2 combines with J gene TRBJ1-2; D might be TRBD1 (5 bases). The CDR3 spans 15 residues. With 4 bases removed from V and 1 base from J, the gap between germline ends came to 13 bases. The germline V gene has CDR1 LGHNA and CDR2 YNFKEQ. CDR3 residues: CASSPYTDSNYGYTF. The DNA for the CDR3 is TGTGCCAGCAGCCCCTACACCGACAGTAACTATGGCTACACCTTC.

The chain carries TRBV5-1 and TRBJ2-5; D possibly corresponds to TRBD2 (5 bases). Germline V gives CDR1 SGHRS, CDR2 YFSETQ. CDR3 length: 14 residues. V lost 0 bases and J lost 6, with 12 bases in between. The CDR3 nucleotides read TGCGCCAGCAGCTTGGGAGGGTCCCCACAGACCCAGTACTTC. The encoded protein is CASSLGGSPQTQYF.

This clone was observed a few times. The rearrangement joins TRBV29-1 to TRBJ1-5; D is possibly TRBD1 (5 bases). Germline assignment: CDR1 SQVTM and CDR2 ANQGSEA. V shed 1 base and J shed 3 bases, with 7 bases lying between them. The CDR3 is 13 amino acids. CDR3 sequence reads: CSVEAGHNQPQHF. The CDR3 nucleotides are TGCAGCGTTGAAGCAGGGCACAATCAGCCCCAGCATTTT.

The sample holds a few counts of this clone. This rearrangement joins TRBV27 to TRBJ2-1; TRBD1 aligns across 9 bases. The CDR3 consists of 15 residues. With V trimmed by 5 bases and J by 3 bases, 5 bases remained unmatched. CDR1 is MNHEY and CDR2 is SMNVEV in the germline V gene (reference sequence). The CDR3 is CASSRTGDLYNEQFF. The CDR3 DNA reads TGTGCCAGCAGTCGGACAGGGGACCTCTACAATGAGCAGTTCTTC.

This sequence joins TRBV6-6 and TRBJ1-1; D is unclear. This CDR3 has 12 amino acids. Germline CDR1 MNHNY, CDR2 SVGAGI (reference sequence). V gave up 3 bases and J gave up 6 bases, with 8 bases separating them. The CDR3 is CASSYVGAEAFF. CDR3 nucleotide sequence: TGTGCCAGCAGTTATGTGGGCGCTGAAGCTTTCTTT.

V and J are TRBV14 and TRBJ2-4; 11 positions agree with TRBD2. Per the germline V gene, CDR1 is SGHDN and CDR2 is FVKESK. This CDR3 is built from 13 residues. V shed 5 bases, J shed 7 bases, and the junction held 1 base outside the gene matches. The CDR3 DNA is TGTGCCAGCAGCTTAGCGGGAGGGAACATTCAGTACTTC. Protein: CASSLAGGNIQYF.

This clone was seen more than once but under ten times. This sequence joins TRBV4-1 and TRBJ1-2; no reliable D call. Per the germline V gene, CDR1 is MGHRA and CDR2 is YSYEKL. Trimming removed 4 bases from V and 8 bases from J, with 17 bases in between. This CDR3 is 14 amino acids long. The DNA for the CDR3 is TGCGCCAGCAGCCCGCCGACTGGAATCGGCGGCTACACCTTC. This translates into CASSPPTGIGGYTF.

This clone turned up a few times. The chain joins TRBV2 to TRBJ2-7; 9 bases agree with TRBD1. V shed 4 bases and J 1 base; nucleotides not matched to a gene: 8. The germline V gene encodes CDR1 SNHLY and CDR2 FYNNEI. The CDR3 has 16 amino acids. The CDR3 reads CASSALGQGLSYEQYF. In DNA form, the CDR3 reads TGTGCCAGCAGTGCTTTGGGACAGGGCCTTTCCTACGAGCAGTACTTC. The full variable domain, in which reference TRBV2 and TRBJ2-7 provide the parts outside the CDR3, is EPEVTQTPSHQVTQMGQEVILRCVPISNHLYFYWYRQILGQKVEFLVSFYNNEISEKSEIFDDQFSVERPDGSNFTLKIRSTKLEDSAMYFCASSALGQGLSYEQYFGPGTRLTVT.

CDR3 protein: CASSTGLVNTEAFF. DNA of the CDR3: TGTGCCAGCAGCACGGGACTGGTGAACACTGAAGCTTTCTTT. This rearrangement joins TRBV14 to TRBJ1-1; possibly TRBD1 for D (5 bases). CDR1 SGHDN and CDR2 FVKESK come from the germline V gene. Trimming took off 5 bases at V and 0 bases at J, with 10 bases between the two ends. The CDR3 runs to 14 residues.

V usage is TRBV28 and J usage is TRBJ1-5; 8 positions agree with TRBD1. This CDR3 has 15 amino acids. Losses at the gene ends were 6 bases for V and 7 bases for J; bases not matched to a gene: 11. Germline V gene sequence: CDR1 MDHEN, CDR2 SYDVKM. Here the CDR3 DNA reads TGTGCCAGCAGATTCTCAGGGGGCTCAGTCCAGCCCCAGCATTTT. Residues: CASRFSGGSVQPQHF.

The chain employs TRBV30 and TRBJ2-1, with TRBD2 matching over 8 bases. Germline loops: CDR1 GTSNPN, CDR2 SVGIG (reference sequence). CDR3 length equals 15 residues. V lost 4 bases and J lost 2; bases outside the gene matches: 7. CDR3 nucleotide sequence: TGTGCCTGGACGCCCGGGAGGGCCCCCTACAATGAGCAGTTCTTC. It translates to CAWTPGRAPYNEQFF.

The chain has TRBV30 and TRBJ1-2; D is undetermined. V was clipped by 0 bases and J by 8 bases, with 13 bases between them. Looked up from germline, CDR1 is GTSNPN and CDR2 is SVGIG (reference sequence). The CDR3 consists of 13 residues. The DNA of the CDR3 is TGTGCCTGGAGTGTACATCTTTCAGGCGGCTACACCTTC. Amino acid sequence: CAWSVHLSGGYTF.

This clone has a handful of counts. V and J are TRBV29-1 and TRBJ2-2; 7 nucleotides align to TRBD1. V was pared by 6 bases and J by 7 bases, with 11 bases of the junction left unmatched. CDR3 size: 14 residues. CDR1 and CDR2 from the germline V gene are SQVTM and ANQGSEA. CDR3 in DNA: TGCAGCGTCGCGGTCGAGGGGGCGGTCGGGGAGCTGTTTTTT. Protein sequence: CSVAVEGAVGELFF.

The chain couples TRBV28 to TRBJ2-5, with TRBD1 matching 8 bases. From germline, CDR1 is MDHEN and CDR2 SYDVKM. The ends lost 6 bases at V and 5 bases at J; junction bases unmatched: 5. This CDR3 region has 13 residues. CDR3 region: CASRGDRLETQYF. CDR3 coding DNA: TGTGCCAGCAGGGGGGACAGGCTGGAGACCCAGTACTTC.

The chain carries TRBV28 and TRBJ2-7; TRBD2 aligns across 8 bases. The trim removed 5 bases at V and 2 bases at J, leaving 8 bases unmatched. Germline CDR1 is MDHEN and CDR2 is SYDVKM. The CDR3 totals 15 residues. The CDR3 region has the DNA TGTGCCAGCAGTCAGCCTCGGGGGGGCGCCTACGAGCAGTACTTC. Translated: CASSQPRGGAYEQYF.

The DNA of the CDR3 is TGTGCCTGGAGTGGGGTCCAGGGGTCTCAAGAGACCCAGTACTTC. Encoded protein: CAWSGVQGSQETQYF. The chain uses TRBV30 and TRBJ2-5, with a possible D match to TRBD1 (6 bases). The V and J ends lost 1 base and 2 bases respectively, with 14 bases between them. The CDR3 covers 15 residues. CDR1 and CDR2 (germline): GTSNPN, SVGIG (reference sequence).

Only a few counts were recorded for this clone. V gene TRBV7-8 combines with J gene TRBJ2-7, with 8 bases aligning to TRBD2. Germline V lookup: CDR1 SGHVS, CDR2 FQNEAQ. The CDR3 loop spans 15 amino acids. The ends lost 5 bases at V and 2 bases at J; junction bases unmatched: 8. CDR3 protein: CASSGGSGRAYEQYF. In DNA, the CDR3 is TGTGCCAGCAGCGGTGGGAGCGGGAGAGCCTACGAGCAGTACTTC. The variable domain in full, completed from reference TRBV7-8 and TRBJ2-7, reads GAGVSQSPRYKVAKRGQDVALRCDPISGHVSLFWYQQALGQGPEFLTYFQNEAQLDKSGLPSDRFFAERPEGSVSTLKIQRTQQEDSAVYLCASSGGSGRAYEQYFGPGTRLTVT.

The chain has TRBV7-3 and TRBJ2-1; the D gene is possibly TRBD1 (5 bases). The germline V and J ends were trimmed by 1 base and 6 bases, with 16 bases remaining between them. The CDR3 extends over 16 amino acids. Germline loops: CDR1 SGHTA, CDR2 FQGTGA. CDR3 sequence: CASSLMAGSVVNEQFF. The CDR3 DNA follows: TGTGCCAGCAGCTTAATGGCAGGGTCGGTAGTCAATGAGCAGTTCTTC.

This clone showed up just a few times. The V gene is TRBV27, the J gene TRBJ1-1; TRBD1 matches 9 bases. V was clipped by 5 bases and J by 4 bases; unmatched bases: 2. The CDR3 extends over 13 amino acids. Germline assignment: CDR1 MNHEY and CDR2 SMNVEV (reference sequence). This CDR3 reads CASSADRGTEAFF. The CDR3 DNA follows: TGTGCCAGCAGTGCGGACAGGGGCACTGAAGCTTTCTTT.

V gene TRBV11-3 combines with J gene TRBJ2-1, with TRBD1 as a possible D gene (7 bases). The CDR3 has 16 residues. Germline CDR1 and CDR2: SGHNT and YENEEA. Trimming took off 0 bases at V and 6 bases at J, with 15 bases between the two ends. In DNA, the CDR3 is TGTGCCAGCAGCTTAGATCCCAGGGGGAGGCGCAATGAGCAGTTCTTC. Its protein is CASSLDPRGRRNEQFF.

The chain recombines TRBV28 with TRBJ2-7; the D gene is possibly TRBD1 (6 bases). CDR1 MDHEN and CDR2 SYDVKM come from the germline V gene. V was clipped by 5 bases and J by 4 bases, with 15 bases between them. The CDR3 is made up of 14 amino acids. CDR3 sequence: CASSPRDIKYEQYF. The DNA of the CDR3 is TGTGCCAGCAGTCCCCGGGACATTAAGTACGAGCAGTACTTC.

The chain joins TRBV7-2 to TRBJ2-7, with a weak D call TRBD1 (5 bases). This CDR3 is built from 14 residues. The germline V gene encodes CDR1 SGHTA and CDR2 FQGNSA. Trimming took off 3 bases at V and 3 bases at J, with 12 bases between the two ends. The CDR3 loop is CASSFGQGSYEQYF. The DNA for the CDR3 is TGTGCCAGCAGCTTTGGGCAGGGAAGCTACGAGCAGTACTTC.

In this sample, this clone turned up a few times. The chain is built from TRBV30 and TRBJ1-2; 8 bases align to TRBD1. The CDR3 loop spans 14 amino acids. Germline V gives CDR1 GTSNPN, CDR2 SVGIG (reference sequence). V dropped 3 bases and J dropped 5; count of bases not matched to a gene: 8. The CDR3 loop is CAWRSLDRAYGYTF. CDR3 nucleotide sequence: TGTGCCTGGAGAAGTCTGGACAGGGCATATGGCTACACCTTC.

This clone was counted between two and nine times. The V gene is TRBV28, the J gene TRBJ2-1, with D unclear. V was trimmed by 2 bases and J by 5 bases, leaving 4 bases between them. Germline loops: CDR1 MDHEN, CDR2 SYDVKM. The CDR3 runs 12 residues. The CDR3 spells CASSLLHNEQFF. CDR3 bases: TGTGCCAGCAGTTTACTCCACAATGAGCAGTTCTTC.

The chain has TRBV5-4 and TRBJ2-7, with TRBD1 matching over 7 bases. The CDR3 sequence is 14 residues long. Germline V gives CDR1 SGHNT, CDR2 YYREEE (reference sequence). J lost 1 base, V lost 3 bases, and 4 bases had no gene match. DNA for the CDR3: TGTGCCAGCAGCTCACAGGGGACATCCTACGAGCAGTACTTC. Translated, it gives CASSSQGTSYEQYF.